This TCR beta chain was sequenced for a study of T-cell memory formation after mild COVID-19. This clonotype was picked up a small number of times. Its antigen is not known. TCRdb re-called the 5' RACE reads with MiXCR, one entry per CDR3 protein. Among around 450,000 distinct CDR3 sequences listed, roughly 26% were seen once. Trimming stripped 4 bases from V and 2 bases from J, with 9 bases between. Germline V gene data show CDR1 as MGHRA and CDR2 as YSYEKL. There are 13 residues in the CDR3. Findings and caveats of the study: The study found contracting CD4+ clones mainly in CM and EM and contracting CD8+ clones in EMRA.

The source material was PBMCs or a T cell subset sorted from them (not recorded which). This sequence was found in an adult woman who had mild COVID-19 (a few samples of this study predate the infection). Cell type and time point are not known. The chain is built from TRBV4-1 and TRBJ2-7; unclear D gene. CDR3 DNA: TGCGCCAGCAGCCTTCGCCCCGCCTACGAGCAGTACTTC. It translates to CASSLRPAYEQYF.